The 26 T cell receptor beta chains below were found in one sample sequenced in a study of T cell repertoires in cytomegalovirus infection. TCRdb re-derived calls from the reads in MiXCR, one entry per CDR3 protein. The sample holds approximately 770,000 distinct CDR3 sequences, about 29% seen once. Their antigens remain unidentified. The sample here was cultured CD8+ T cells from PBMCs, taken from culture after CMV antigen stimulation. The source is a human donor in good health (CMV status not recorded). Some clones in this sample may be carry-over from other donors' samples.

The V call is TRBV9, the J call TRBJ2-3, with D tentatively TRBD2 (7 bases). CDR3 length: 15 residues. CDR1 is SGDLS, CDR2 YYNGEE, per germline. Trimming took 3 bases from V and 3 from J, leaving 14 bases between them. As DNA, the CDR3 is TGTGCCAGCAGCGGCCCGGGGGGCGGAACAGATACGCAGTATTTT. Amino acids: CASSGPGGGTDTQYF.

This chain joins TRBV24-1 and TRBJ2-1; possible D gene TRBD2, 6 bases. The V end was cut by 1 base, the J end by 7 bases, with 10 bases between. CDR3 size: 14 residues. Germline-derived CDR1 and CDR2 are KGHDR and SFDVKD. Here the CDR3 reads CATSDLFGRNEQFF. CDR3 sequence (DNA): TGTGCCACCAGTGATTTATTTGGGAGGAATGAGCAGTTCTTC.

The chain couples TRBV18 to TRBJ1-2; 7 bases fit TRBD1. This CDR3 comprises 15 residues. The V gene end was trimmed by 2 bases and the J gene end by 3 bases; junction bases not matched to a gene: 6. Germline V lookup: CDR1 KGHSH, CDR2 LQKENI. The CDR3 DNA reads TGTGCCAGCTCACCAACCAGGGGGATCCACTATGGCTACACCTTC. The encoded protein is CASSPTRGIHYGYTF.

This clonotype has a handful of counts. The rearrangement links TRBV28 to TRBJ2-2, with 9 bases aligning to TRBD1. Germline CDR1 is MDHEN and CDR2 is SYDVKM. This CDR3 has 19 amino acids. Trimming took 7 bases from V and 1 from J; bases not matched to a gene: 16. CDR3: CASTKVRDRVLMNTGELFF. CDR3 nucleotide sequence: TGTGCCAGCACCAAAGTCCGGGACAGGGTCCTAATGAACACCGGGGAGCTGTTTTTT. Looking up the rest from reference TRBV28 and TRBJ2-2 gives the full variable domain: DVKVTQSSRYLVKRTGEKVFLECVQDMDHENMFWYRQDPGLGLRLIYFSYDVKMKEKGDIPEGYSVSREKKERFSLILESASTNQTSMYLCASTKVRDRVLMNTGELFFGEGSRLTVL.

This clonotype was picked up a small number of times. The V and J genes are TRBV5-5 and TRBJ1-4; D gene ambiguous. The CDR3 runs to 11 residues. Germline CDR1 reads SGHKS; CDR2 reads YYEKEE (reference sequence). V lost 4 bases and J lost 10, with 8 bases in between. The CDR3 region is CASSLTGKLFF. The CDR3 DNA sequence: TGTGCCAGCAGCCTGACGGGAAAACTGTTTTTT.

This clonotype was recorded a few times. This chain connects TRBV10-3 to TRBJ1-2, with a possible D match to TRBD1 (6 bases). Germline V gene data show CDR1 as ENHRY and CDR2 as SYGVKD. The CDR3 totals 14 residues. V was shortened by 11 bases and J by 0 bases, with 16 bases between the two germline ends. The CDR3 region is CAYNTGRANYGYTF. In nucleotides, the CDR3 is TGTGCCTACAACACAGGGAGGGCTAACTATGGCTACACCTTC.

This clonotype was observed a single time. The gene calls are TRBV6-2 or TRBV6-3 and TRBJ2-3; tentatively, D is TRBD2 (7 bases). Germline assignment: CDR1 MNHEY and CDR2 SVGEGT. The V and J ends lost 9 bases and 9 bases respectively, with 19 bases between them. The CDR3 length is 13 residues. Here the CDR3 reads CASKGGGSGTQYF. The CDR3 nucleotides read TGTGCCAGTAAGGGGGGGGGATCCGGGACGCAGTATTTT.

The V gene is TRBV29-1, the J gene TRBJ1-1; D is undetermined. The CDR3 runs 14 residues. The ends were cut back, 0 bases at V and 7 bases at J, with 15 bases in the middle. Per the germline V gene, CDR1 is SQVTM and CDR2 is ANQGSEA. The CDR3 loop is CSVEDFELGDEAFF. DNA for the CDR3: TGCAGCGTTGAAGATTTCGAGTTGGGTGATGAAGCTTTCTTT.

The genes are TRBV6-2 or TRBV6-3 and TRBJ2-3; a possible D gene is TRBD2 (7 bases). Trimming removed 2 bases from V and 6 bases from J, with 12 bases in between. Germline V gives CDR1 MNHEY, CDR2 SVGEGT. This CDR3 has 14 residues. Written as DNA, the CDR3 is TGTGCCAGCAGTTACGGGGGGGGGCGGGATACGCAGTATTTT. It is translated as CASSYGGGRDTQYF.

This clonotype was counted between two and nine times. The chain employs TRBV7-8 and TRBJ1-1, with D unresolved. V lost 4 bases and J 7 bases, leaving 22 bases between the germline ends. The CDR3 has 16 residues. Germline CDR1 SGHVS, CDR2 FQNEAQ. The CDR3 DNA reads TGTGCCAGCAGCTGGAATACTCAGGACCCGAAGGGTGAAGCTTTCTTT. Protein product: CASSWNTQDPKGEAFF.

This chain joins TRBV2 and TRBJ1-1; D is unresolved. The CDR3 has 16 amino acids. The germline V gene encodes CDR1 SNHLY and CDR2 FYNNEI. Trimming stripped 0 bases from V and 3 bases from J, with 14 bases between. CDR3 loop: CASSEASEVADTEAFF. The CDR3 DNA sequence: TGTGCCAGCAGTGAAGCGTCTGAAGTAGCGGACACTGAAGCTTTCTTT.

V gene TRBV20-1 combines with J gene TRBJ2-1, with a tentative D call TRBD1 (8 bases). The CDR3 is 14 residues long. Trimming pared 2 bases from V and 8 bases from J, leaving 16 bases between. The germline V gene encodes CDR1 DFQATT and CDR2 SNEGSKA (reference sequence). Here the CDR3 DNA reads TGCAGTGCTAGATATCGGACAGGGAGGGATGAGCAGTTCTTC. This gives the protein CSARYRTGRDEQFF.

The chain has TRBV27 and TRBJ1-5; maybe TRBD1 (5 bases). CDR1 and CDR2 from the germline V gene are MNHEY and SMNVEV (reference sequence). The CDR3 totals 16 residues. Trimming took off 3 bases at V and 1 base at J, with 13 bases between the two ends. The CDR3 loop reads CASSFAQGGSNQPQHF. The CDR3 DNA is TGTGCCAGCAGTTTTGCTCAGGGTGGGAGCAATCAGCCCCAGCATTTT.

The chain employs TRBV20-1 and TRBJ2-3; D possibly corresponds to TRBD2 (6 bases). From germline, CDR1 is DFQATT and CDR2 SNEGSKA (reference sequence). CDR3 length: 16 residues. Trimming shortened V by 5 bases and J by 5 bases, and 23 bases separated the two germline ends. CDR3 sequence: CSAGSPGFRLVDTQYF. CDR3 in DNA: TGCAGTGCTGGATCTCCCGGATTTAGACTAGTAGATACGCAGTATTTT.

The genes are TRBV11-1 and TRBJ1-1; possible D gene TRBD1, 5 bases. The CDR3 spans 11 residues. Trimming removed 2 bases at V and 8 bases at J, with 6 bases between. Germline V gene sequence: CDR1 SGHAT, CDR2 FQDESV (reference sequence). The CDR3 DNA follows: TGTGCCAGCAGCTTAAGGGACGAAGCTTTCTTT. Amino acid sequence: CASSLRDEAFF.

In its sample, this clonotype was seen a few times. The chain employs TRBV4-1 and TRBJ1-1, with D uncertain. Germline CDR1 MGHRA, CDR2 YSYEKL. There are 15 residues in the CDR3. Trimming cost V 0 bases and J 5 bases, with 13 bases left between them. The CDR3 DNA sequence: TGCGCCAGCAGCCAAGAGATGGGTCCTGGGACTGAAGCTTTCTTT. It is translated as CASSQEMGPGTEAFF.

This clonotype showed up just a few times. The chain employs TRBV9 and TRBJ1-2, with D tentatively TRBD1 (6 bases). The CDR3 runs 15 residues. The germline V gene has CDR1 SGDLS and CDR2 YYNGEE. V was clipped by 2 bases and J by 4 bases, with 15 bases between them. The CDR3 loop is CASSVDGGWGYGYTF. The CDR3 DNA reads TGTGCCAGCAGCGTGGATGGGGGCTGGGGCTATGGCTACACCTTC. Full variable domain (rest looked up from reference TRBV9 and TRBJ1-2): DSGVTQTPKHLITATGQRVTLRCSPRSGDLSVYWYQQSLDQGLQFLIQYYNGEERAKGNILERFSAQQFPDLHSELNLSSLELGDSALYFCASSVDGGWGYGYTFGSGTRLTVV.

The chain recombines TRBV27 with TRBJ2-2, with D possibly being TRBD1 (5 bases). This CDR3 contains 16 residues. With 0 bases removed from V and 5 bases from J, the gap between germline ends came to 13 bases. CDR1 is MNHEY, CDR2 SMNVEV, per germline (reference sequence). Here the CDR3 reads CASSLSAGRTTGELFF. The CDR3 nucleotides are TGTGCCAGCAGTTTATCTGCAGGGCGAACGACCGGGGAGCTGTTTTTT.

The chain is built from TRBV18 and TRBJ1-5; 8 bases map to TRBD1. The V and J ends lost 6 bases and 4 bases, in that order; junction bases with no gene match: 5. The germline V gene encodes CDR1 KGHSH and CDR2 LQKENI. This CDR3 is built from 14 residues. The CDR3 is CASSRTGFNQPQHF. Written as DNA, the CDR3 is TGTGCCAGCTCCCGGACAGGGTTTAATCAGCCCCAGCATTTT. Filled out from reference TRBV18 and TRBJ1-5, the complete variable domain reads NAGVMQNPRHLVRRRGQEARLRCSPMKGHSHVYWYRQLPEEGLKFMVYLQKENIIDESGMPKERFSAEFPKEGPSILRIQQVVRGDSAAYFCASSRTGFNQPQHFGDGTRLSIL.

This clonotype has more than one count but fewer than ten. The rearrangement joins TRBV10-3 to TRBJ2-3, with TRBD1 identical over 9 bases. Trimming cost V 0 bases and J 5 bases; bases outside gene matches: 6. Germline V CDR1 and CDR2: ENHRY, SYGVKD. The CDR3 contains 16 residues. CDR3 bases: TGTGCCATCAGTGAGTCTATGAGGGACAGGGAAGATACGCAGTATTTT. Translating gives CAISESMRDREDTQYF.

The rearrangement links TRBV6-6 to TRBJ2-7; the D is unclear. This CDR3 has 13 amino acids. Germline CDR1 is MNHNY and CDR2 is SVGAGI (reference sequence). V was shortened by 5 bases and J by 2 bases, with 10 bases between the two germline ends. The CDR3 region is CASSGPWPYEQYV. The DNA for the CDR3 is TGTGCCAGCAGTGGCCCATGGCCCTACGAGCAGTACGTC.

The chain is built from TRBV28 and TRBJ2-7; the D is unclear. The CDR3 covers 13 residues. Trimming cost V 5 bases and J 0 bases, with 8 bases left between them. The germline V gene encodes CDR1 MDHEN and CDR2 SYDVKM. The CDR3, as DNA: TGTGCCAGCAGTCCGGCCAGCTCCTACGAGCAGTACGTC. Its translation: CASSPASSYEQYV.

This chain connects TRBV6-5 to TRBJ1-1; D possibly corresponds to TRBD1 (6 bases). V was shortened by 5 bases and J by 4 bases, with 14 bases between the two germline ends. Germline lookup yields CDR1 MNHEY and CDR2 SVGAGI. The CDR3 runs to 14 residues. The CDR3 is CASSPIQGPTEAFF. CDR3 in DNA: TGTGCCAGCAGTCCAATTCAGGGGCCCACTGAAGCTTTCTTT.

This rearrangement joins TRBV12-3 or TRBV12-4 to TRBJ2-1, with D perhaps TRBD1 (5 bases). Trimming took 3 bases from V and 8 from J, leaving 8 bases between them. This CDR3 has 12 residues. The CDR3: CASSLTDDEQFF. For the CDR3, the DNA is TGTGCCAGCAGTTTGACAGACGATGAGCAGTTCTTC.

The gene calls are TRBV12-3 or TRBV12-4 and TRBJ1-4, with 9 bases fitting TRBD1. The CDR3 totals 15 residues. Trimming removed 1 base from V and 6 bases from J; junction bases left unmatched: 3. CDR3 region: CASSLVGTGYEKLFF. CDR3 bases: TGTGCCAGCAGTTTAGTCGGGACAGGGTATGAAAAACTGTTTTTT.

The chain employs TRBV10-3 and TRBJ1-5, with 7 bases fitting TRBD1. With 0 bases clipped from V and 2 bases from J, the junction kept 7 bases outside the gene matches. Per germline, CDR1 ENHRY and CDR2 SYGVKD. The CDR3 sequence is 17 residues long. The CDR3 DNA follows: TGTGCCATCAGTGAGTCTTTTAGGGGGCAGGGCAATCAGCCCCAGCATTTT. Amino acids: CAISESFRGQGNQPQHF.